These 5 T cell receptor beta chains share one sample of origin, sequenced in a study of blood T cell repertoires in COVID-19. Here immunoSEQ multiplex PCR was the method, and the copy in TCRdb shows in-frame clones only, minus some. The repertoire consists of about 480,000 clones, with about 85% occurring once and the leading ten covering approximately 8.3%. The sequenced sample consisted of PBMCs or T cells enriched from blood (not recorded which). These receptor sequences come from a woman aged 55 to 70 who had recovered from COVID-19.

A few counts support this clone. The chain employs TRBV2 and TRBJ1-2, with 8 bases lining up with TRBD1. Trimming at V came to 5 bases and at J to 4 bases, leaving 6 bases not matched to a gene. The CDR3 contains 14 residues. Germline CDR1 is SNHLY and CDR2 is FYNNEI. CDR3 loop: CASSQDRVGYGYTF. In DNA, the CDR3 is TGTGCCAGCAGTCAGGACAGGGTAGGCTATGGCTACACCTTC.

The rearrangement uses TRBV6-1 and TRBJ1-5; 7 bases are shared with TRBD1. J lost 5 bases, V lost 3 bases, and 7 bases had no gene match. The CDR3 runs 15 residues. CDR1 and CDR2 from the germline V gene are MNHNS and SASEGT. The CDR3 DNA reads as TGTGCCAGCAGTGATGGGGACAGAAATTATCAGCCCCAGCATTTT. This gives the protein CASSDGDRNYQPQHF.

The chain has TRBV24-1 and TRBJ2-5; TRBD2 matches at 8 bases. There are 15 residues in the CDR3. The V gene's germline CDR1 is KGHDR and CDR2 SFDVKD. The V segment lost 2 bases and the J segment 4 bases; nucleotides outside the gene matches: 5. Here the CDR3 DNA reads TGTGCCACCAGTGATTCGGGGGGGCTGATAGAGACCCAGTACTTC. Its protein is CATSDSGGLIETQYF.

The V gene is TRBV27, the J gene TRBJ2-4; 7 nucleotides align to TRBD2. CDR3 length: 14 residues. Germline CDR1 MNHEY, CDR2 SMNVEV (reference sequence). J was trimmed by 7 bases and V by 3 bases; bases with no gene match: 6. CDR3 in DNA: TGTGCCAGCAGTTTCCGCCAGGGAGGGAACATTCAGTACTTC. Protein sequence: CASSFRQGGNIQYF.

The chain carries TRBV18 and TRBJ1-1; TRBD1 matches 11 bases. J gave up 2 bases and V 6 bases, and 8 bases lay outside the gene matches. CDR3 length: 16 amino acids. Germline V gene lookup returns CDR1 KGHSH and CDR2 LQKENI. This CDR3 is CASSLGTGGGNTEAFF. CDR3 DNA: TGTGCCAGCTCCCTTGGGACAGGGGGGGGAAACACTGAAGCTTTCTTT.